The clone carrying this T cell receptor (beta chain) was counted a single time. This sample is part of a study of T cell responses to AZD1222 COVID-19 vaccine. Clones were sequenced by immunoSEQ multiplex PCR, and TCRdb holds only the in-frame ones, with some missing. Of about 150,000 clones listed, 88% are singletons. Trimming took off 4 bases at V and 12 bases at J, with 16 bases between the two ends. Germline lookup yields CDR1 SGHRS and CDR2 YFSETQ. The CDR3 totals 12 residues. J is TRBJ1-1 and V is TRBV5-1; perhaps TRBD1 as D (6 bases). This receptor was identified in an adult in good health. Sequences were derived from peripheral blood, sampled on day 0 of AZD1222 vaccination. The DNA for the CDR3 is TGCGCCAGCAGCATGGGGGCCTATATGACTTTCTTT. As protein: CASSMGAYMTFF.